The entry below describes one TCR beta chain. Its antigen remains unidentified. The data originate from a study of cytomegalovirus exposure and HLA in healthy donors. Points from the study as a whole: Later analysis revealed greater clonal expansion in HLA-associated TCR beta chains than in equally common others. Per published accounts, TCR beta sequences correctly predicted the HLA-A and HLA-B alleles of most subjects. In a later analysis, CMV-associated beta chains were mostly HLA-associated, it appeared.

60 Vbeta and 13 Jbeta primers were used in PCR. Only in-frame clones appear in the TCRdb table, and some are missing; sequencing was by immunoSEQ multiplex PCR. The sample holds about 98,000 clones, around two thirds seen once. Germline values: CDR1 SGHDT, CDR2 YYEEEE. The V end was cut by 4 bases, the J end by 1 base, with 12 bases between. CDR3 length equals 14 residues. The sequenced sample consisted of PBMCs. The receptor was isolated from a male donor in good health and CMV-seronegative. The chain carries TRBV5-6 and TRBJ2-7; D is perhaps TRBD2 (6 bases). For the CDR3, the DNA is TGTGCCAGCAGCCCCGGGGCGGGGTCCTACGAGCAGTACTTC. Protein sequence: CASSPGAGSYEQYF. The full variable domain, in which reference TRBV5-6 and TRBJ2-7 provide the parts outside the CDR3, is DAGVTQSPTHLIKTRGQQVTLRCSPKSGHDTVSWYQQALGQGPQFIFQYYEEEERQRGNFPDRFSGHQFPNYSSELNVNALLLGDSALYLCASSPGAGSYEQYFGPGTRLTVT.